These 18 T cell receptor beta chains were sequenced from one sample in a study of read filtering for tumor transcriptome and immune sequencing. The library was built from roughly 400 ng RNA with molecular barcoded adaptors for alpha/delta and beta/gamma chains. One entry per CDR3 protein, called by TCRdb with MiXCR from the reads. The sample lists about 46,000 distinct CDR3 sequences; around 21% were seen once. Sequenced material: a population of CD138-negative cells sorted from bone marrow. Receptor source: a donor aged 40 or older with multiple myeloma.

This clonotype was found a few times. The chain is built from TRBV5-4 and TRBJ2-2; maybe TRBD1 (5 bases). V was pared by 4 bases and J by 6 bases, with 13 bases between. Germline values: CDR1 SGHNT, CDR2 YYREEE (reference sequence). This CDR3 is 14 amino acids long. The CDR3 DNA reads as TGTGCCAGCAGCAGGGGCGTTGGGGCCGGGGAGCTGTTTTTT. Encoded protein: CASSRGVGAGELFF.

This clonotype has a count of ten or more. The gene calls are TRBV11-3 and TRBJ2-7; TRBD2 agrees at 12 bases. Germline lookup yields CDR1 SGHNT and CDR2 YENEEA. CDR3 length: 15 amino acids. Trimming cost V 3 bases and J 3 bases; bases outside gene matches: 3. The CDR3 here is CASSLSTSGGYEQYF. The CDR3 DNA reads TGTGCCAGCAGCTTGTCGACTAGCGGGGGCTACGAGCAGTACTTC. Combining the CDR3 with reference TRBV11-3 and TRBJ2-7 gives the whole variable domain EAGVVQSPRYKIIEKKQPVAFWCNPISGHNTLYWYLQNLGQGPELLIRYENEEAVDDSQLPKDRFSAERLKGVDSTLKIQPAELGDSAVYLCASSLSTSGGYEQYFGPGTRLTVT.

The V call is TRBV2, the J call TRBJ1-5; no definite D call. Germline V lookup: CDR1 SNHLY, CDR2 FYNNEI. V gave up 4 bases and J gave up 8 bases, with 18 bases separating them. The CDR3 spans 15 residues. The CDR3: CASSGESAPIKPQHF. CDR3 bases: TGTGCCAGCAGTGGGGAGAGTGCCCCTATTAAGCCCCAGCATTTT. The full variable domain, completed using reference TRBV2 and TRBJ1-5, is EPEVTQTPSHQVTQMGQEVILRCVPISNHLYFYWYRQILGQKVEFLVSFYNNEISEKSEIFDDQFSVERPDGSNFTLKIRSTKLEDSAMYFCASSGESAPIKPQHFGDGTRLSIL.

This clonotype was counted many times. The rearrangement joins TRBV4-1 to TRBJ1-1; D gene uncertain. The length of the CDR3 is 15 residues. Trimming shortened V by 2 bases and J by 3 bases, and 13 bases separated the two germline ends. Germline assignment: CDR1 MGHRA and CDR2 YSYEKL. CDR3 in DNA: TGCGCCAGCAGCCAATCCGGGTTTGCCGACACTGAAGCTTTCTTT. It is translated as CASSQSGFADTEAFF.

This clonotype has just a few counts. The chain joins TRBV5-4 to TRBJ2-1; 9 positions agree with TRBD1. The CDR3 spans 15 residues. V dropped 4 bases and J dropped 7; count of bases not matched to a gene: 9. Germline CDR1 and CDR2: SGHNT and YYREEE (reference sequence). The CDR3 DNA reads TGTGCCAGCAGCCCAGGGACAGGGTTGAGGAATGAGCAGTTCTTC. Translating it yields CASSPGTGLRNEQFF.

This clonotype was found many times. This chain connects TRBV11-2 to TRBJ1-2, with 8 bases matching TRBD1. CDR3 length: 14 amino acids. Germline CDR1 SGHAT, CDR2 FQNNGV. Trimming removed 5 bases from V and 5 bases from J; junction bases left unmatched: 7. In nucleotides, the CDR3 is TGTGCCAGCAGCGCAGGAACAGGGGGATATGGCTACACCTTC. Encoded protein: CASSAGTGGYGYTF. Full variable domain (remainder filled in from reference TRBV11-2 and TRBJ1-2): EAGVAQSPRYKIIEKRQSVAFWCNPISGHATLYWYQQILGQGPKLLIQFQNNGVVDDSQLPKDRFSAERLKGVDSTLKIQPAKLEDSAVYLCASSAGTGGYGYTFGSGTRLTVV.

This clonotype has a handful of counts. The chain employs TRBV11-2 and TRBJ2-3, with a weak D call TRBD2 (6 bases). CDR1 is SGHAT and CDR2 is FQNNGV in the germline V gene. CDR3 length: 15 residues. Trimming left V 1 base short and J 5 bases short, with 13 bases between. The CDR3 protein is CASSLARAGGDTQYF. The CDR3 region has the DNA TGTGCCAGCAGCTTAGCCAGGGCCGGGGGAGATACGCAGTATTTT.

Comments on this clonotype: This could be a read error, since a much larger clone is one nucleotide away. This chain joins TRBV5-6 and TRBJ2-1; maybe TRBD1 (5 bases). V was clipped by 3 bases and J by 11 bases, with 15 bases between them. The CDR3 consists of 13 residues. The germline gives CDR1 SGHDT, CDR2 YYEEEE. CDR3 protein: CASSSDRYDQQFF. The CDR3 DNA sequence: TGTGCCAGCAGCTCCGACAGATATGATCAGCAGTTCTTC. Drawing the rest from reference TRBV5-6 and TRBJ2-1, the complete variable domain is DAGVTQSPTHLIKTRGQQVTLRCSPKSGHDTVSWYQQALGQGPQFIFQYYEEEERQRGNFPDRFSGHQFPNYSSELNVNALLLGDSALYLCASSSDRYDQQFFGPGTRLTVL.

In its sample, this clonotype was seen many times. V usage is TRBV29-1 and J usage is TRBJ2-3; D might be TRBD2 (6 bases). Trimming took off 7 bases at V and 0 bases at J, with 23 bases between the two ends. Germline CDR1 SQVTM, CDR2 ANQGSEA. The CDR3 consists of 17 residues. Here the CDR3 reads CSGDGPPWSGSTDTQYF. The DNA of the CDR3 is TGCAGCGGAGACGGTCCCCCCTGGAGCGGGAGCACAGATACGCAGTATTTT.

This clonotype was recorded only once. The chain combines TRBV2 with TRBJ2-3, with D perhaps matching TRBD1 (6 bases). Trimming removed 1 base at V and 8 bases at J, with 22 bases between. Germline assignment: CDR1 SNHLY and CDR2 FYNNEI. The CDR3 has 17 residues. Written as DNA, the CDR3 is TGTGCCAGCAGTGAAGGTGGAGCAGGGGTGATCTCAGGTACGCAGTATTTT. This codes for CASSEGGAGVISGTQYF.

The table lists this clonotype with many counts. Just one base apart from a much larger clone, this may be a read error. The CDR3 bases are TGTGCCAGCAGCCAAGTTTTCGGGACGGGGGAGCTGTCTTTT. It encodes CASSQVFGTGELSF. The V gene is TRBV3-1, the J gene TRBJ2-2, with a weak D call TRBD2 (6 bases). This CDR3 comprises 14 residues. Germline assignment: CDR1 LGHDT and CDR2 YNNKEL (reference sequence).

On this clonotype itself: Because the CDR3 is missing its conserved closing phenylalanine or tryptophan, this is likely a read error. This chain joins TRBV28 and TRBJ2-2, with 7 positions matching TRBD2. J lost 8 bases, V lost 5 bases, and 8 bases had no gene match. The CDR3 runs 14 residues. Germline values: CDR1 MDHEN, CDR2 SYDVKM. This CDR3 reads CASSLGLTRGELFS. CDR3 DNA: TGTGCCAGCAGTCTGGGACTAACTCGAGGGGAGCTGTTTTCT.

Note on this clonotype: The junction does not match germline at one end; this may be a read error. The chain is built from TRBV2 and TRBJ2-1; a weak D match, TRBD2 (5 bases). The CDR3 covers 14 residues. Germline lookup yields CDR1 SNHLY and CDR2 FYNNEI. In DNA, the CDR3 is TGCGCCAGCACTGAAAGGAGGAGAGGGTTGGAGCAGTTCTTC. Encoded protein: CASTERRRGLEQFF. Full variable domain (rest looked up from reference TRBV2 and TRBJ2-1): EPEVTQTPSHQVTQMGQEVILRCVPISNHLYFYWYRQILGQKVEFLVSFYNNEISEKSEIFDDQFSVERPDGSNFTLKIRSTKLEDSAMYFCASTERRRGLEQFFGPGTRLTVL.

This clonotype occurred many times. The V and J genes are TRBV6-5 and TRBJ2-7, with TRBD1 as a possible D gene (5 bases). CDR1 MNHEY and CDR2 SVGAGI come from the germline V gene. Trimming removed 2 bases at V and 1 base at J, with 9 bases between. The CDR3 length is 14 residues. CDR3 region: CASSYTGSSYEQYF. Here the CDR3 DNA reads TGTGCCAGCAGTTACACAGGAAGTTCCTACGAGCAGTACTTC.

A single count supports this clonotype. This likely reflects a read error, since a far larger clone is one base away. This chain uses TRBV28 with TRBJ1-1; possible D gene TRBD2, 5 bases. The J call may be faulty, since TRBJ2-3 better matches the DNA end. This CDR3 comprises 16 residues. CDR1 is MDHEN, CDR2 SYDVKM, per germline. CDR3 DNA sequence: TGTGCCAGCAGTTTAAATGTACGGGATAGAAGAGATACGCAGTATTTT. It yields the protein CASSLNVRDRRDTQYF.

Concerning this clonotype itself: One base away lies a much larger clone, so this may be a sequencing read error. The chain joins TRBV28 to TRBJ2-5; TRBD1 or TRBD2 may be the D gene (6 bases each). The CDR3 has 15 residues. Looked up from germline, CDR1 is MDHEN and CDR2 is SYDVKM. Trimming stripped 7 bases from V and 2 bases from J, with 17 bases between. The CDR3 reads CASTLLGGGQETQYF. CDR3 DNA sequence: TGTGCCAGCACTCTCCTCGGAGGGGGACAAGAGACCCAGTACTTC. Complete variable domain (other parts from reference TRBV28 and TRBJ2-5): DVKVTQSSRYLVKRTGEKVFLECVQDMDHENMFWYRQDPGLGLRLIYFSYDVKMKEKGDIPEGYSVSREKKERFSLILESASTNQTSMYLCASTLLGGGQETQYFGPGTRLLVL.

The chain recombines TRBV23-1 with TRBJ1-1, with TRBD1 matching 7 bases. TRBV23-1 is an ORF, with its function uncertain. The CDR3 runs 18 residues. The junction had 13 bases not matched to a gene; V was cut back by 0 bases and J by 3 bases. CDR3 sequence reads: CASSQSRPRGGIDTEAFF. DNA for the CDR3: TGCGCCAGCAGTCAATCTCGGCCGCGAGGGGGCATTGACACTGAAGCTTTCTTT.

V is TRBV5-1 and J is TRBJ2-1; D is perhaps TRBD2 (5 bases). The CDR3 has 16 residues. From germline, CDR1 is SGHRS and CDR2 YFSETQ. The ends were cut back, 0 bases at V and 8 bases at J, with 18 bases in the middle. The CDR3 DNA is TGCGCCAGCAGCTTGGCCCTGGGCGGAGGTAACTATGAGCAGTTCTTC. The encoded protein is CASSLALGGGNYEQFF.